Presented here are 30 T cell receptor beta chains from one specimen sequenced in a study of post-analysis software for immune sequencing data. Study-wide results and caveats: TRBV5-6, TRBV5-1 and TRBV20-1 belonged to a set of five TRBV segments that were more frequent in patients than controls.

Incorporated into the TCR beta cDNA libraries were unique molecular identifiers, which served to reduce PCR and sequencing biases. One entry per CDR3 protein results from TCRdb running MiXCR on the PCR reads. Seen here are about 540,000 distinct CDR3 sequences, around a third observed once, and the top ten hold around 6%. These receptors have no known antigen. Sequencing used blood. The receptor source for this set is a girl aged 2 to 17 with multiple sclerosis.

This chain links TRBV4-1 with TRBJ2-4; D gene uncertain. The tail of the sequence fits TRBJ2-7 better, so the J call may be wrong. The germline V gene has CDR1 MGHRA and CDR2 YSYEKL. This CDR3 has 14 residues. CDR3 sequence reads: CASSQDRTTYEQYF. The CDR3 DNA reads TGCGCCAGCAGCCAAGATCGGACCACCTACGAGCAGTACTTC.

V gene TRBV29-1 combines with J gene TRBJ1-5; 10 bases align to TRBD1. The germline CDR1 and CDR2 sequences are SQVTM and ANQGSEA. The CDR3 is 14 amino acids. The CDR3 spells CRVGTGVSNQPQHF. In DNA form, the CDR3 reads TGCAGGGTGGGGACAGGGGTGAGCAATCAGCCCCAGCATTTT.

In the case of this clonotype: The junction and the germline gene differ at one end; a read error may be behind it. The V gene is TRBV6-1, the J gene TRBJ2-4, with TRBD1 matching 10 bases. This CDR3 spans 16 amino acids. CDR1 is MNHNS and CDR2 is SASEGT in the germline V gene. The CDR3 region is CASTVDRGLAKNIRYF. CDR3 nucleotide sequence: TGTGCCAGCACTGTTGACAGGGGGCTTGCCAAAAACATTCGGTACTTC.

This clonotype came up a few times. The genes are TRBV20-1 and TRBJ2-3; D not resolved. CDR3 size: 15 residues. Trimming stripped 6 bases from V and 0 bases from J, with 16 bases between. Per the germline V gene, CDR1 is DFQATT and CDR2 is SNEGSKA (reference sequence). CDR3: CSAPQQLTSTDTQYF. DNA of the CDR3: TGCAGTGCCCCCCAACAGCTAACTAGCACAGATACGCAGTATTTT.

This clonotype has more than one count but fewer than ten. The chain recombines TRBV5-1 with TRBJ2-4; D is possibly TRBD1 (5 bases). Per germline, CDR1 SGHRS and CDR2 YFSETQ. The CDR3 loop spans 13 amino acids. Trimming stripped 4 bases from V and 6 bases from J, with 11 bases between. This chain's CDR3 is CASSPLGPNIQYF. The CDR3 DNA sequence: TGCGCCAGCAGCCCACTGGGGCCAAACATTCAGTACTTC.

The sample holds many counts of this clonotype. This chain uses TRBV10-3 with TRBJ2-6; D unresolved. Germline V gives CDR1 ENHRY, CDR2 SYGVKD. V was clipped by 3 bases and J by 0 bases, with 3 bases between them. CDR3 size: 14 residues. CDR3 sequence reads: CAISESSGANVLTF. For the CDR3, the DNA is TGTGCCATCAGTGAAAGCTCTGGGGCCAACGTCCTGACTTTC.

This chain links TRBV10-3 with TRBJ2-5; no clear D gene. The germline V and J ends were trimmed by 10 bases and 2 bases, with 11 bases remaining between them. This CDR3 contains 12 residues. Germline loops: CDR1 ENHRY, CDR2 SYGVKD. The CDR3 spells CATSRPQETQYF. The CDR3, as DNA: TGTGCCACCTCGAGGCCTCAAGAGACCCAGTACTTC.

This clonotype has a handful of counts. This chain uses TRBV7-6 with TRBJ1-1; no clear D gene. CDR1 is SGHVS, CDR2 FNYEAQ, per germline. Trimming removed 3 bases from V and 1 base from J, with 9 bases in between. CDR3 length: 14 amino acids. As DNA, the CDR3 is TGTGCCAGCAGCTTTTCGGCACCGAACACTGAAGCTTTCTTT. Its translation is CASSFSAPNTEAFF.

V is TRBV5-1 and J is TRBJ2-7, with 13 bases matching TRBD2. From germline, CDR1 is SGHRS and CDR2 YFSETQ. V lost 2 bases and J lost 3; bases outside the gene matches: 11. The CDR3 is 18 amino acids. The CDR3 nucleotides read TGCGCCAGCAGCTTCGTAAGGGGACTAGCGGGGCAGAGCTACGAGCAGTACTTC. Translated: CASSFVRGLAGQSYEQYF.

The rearrangement joins TRBV7-9 to TRBJ2-1, with TRBD2 matching 13 bases. This CDR3 is 12 amino acids long. Looked up from germline, CDR1 is SEHNR and CDR2 is FQNEAQ (reference sequence). Trimming cost V 7 bases and J 14 bases; bases outside gene matches: 5. CDR3 sequence: CASTLAGGPEFF. Here the CDR3 DNA reads TGTGCCAGCACACTAGCGGGGGGGCCGGAGTTCTTC.

The V call is TRBV27, the J call TRBJ2-5; 7 bases fit TRBD2. V dropped 6 bases and J dropped 1; count of bases not matched to a gene: 23. This CDR3 comprises 20 residues. Germline V gene data show CDR1 as MNHEY and CDR2 as SMNVEV (reference sequence). The CDR3 DNA follows: TGTGCCAGCAGAGCCCGACGCCAGGGACTACCGAAAGTCCCCCAAGAGACCCAGTACTTC. It translates to CASRARRQGLPKVPQETQYF.

The chain joins TRBV12-3 or TRBV12-4 to TRBJ1-6, with 7 bases lining up with TRBD1. Trimming cost V 1 base and J 0 bases; bases outside gene matches: 3. This CDR3 comprises 17 residues. The DNA of the CDR3 is TGTGCCAGCAGTTTAGAGGCAGGGGGCTCCTATAATTCACCCCTCCACTTT. Translated: CASSLEAGGSYNSPLHF.

This chain joins TRBV11-2 and TRBJ2-5, with D possibly TRBD2 on 7 matching bases. V lost 3 bases, J lost 1 base, and 15 bases lay in between. The CDR3 sequence is 16 residues long. Germline loops: CDR1 SGHAT, CDR2 FQNNGV. The CDR3 reads CASSFGGDISQETQYF. For the CDR3, the DNA is TGTGCCAGCAGCTTTGGGGGGGACATCAGCCAAGAGACCCAGTACTTC.

This clonotype was seen repeatedly, ten times or more. V usage is TRBV6-2 or TRBV6-3 and J usage is TRBJ2-1; 15 bases match TRBD2. The CDR3 covers 17 residues. V lost 6 bases to trimming and J lost 3 bases; unmatched junction nucleotides: 6. The germline CDR1 and CDR2 sequences are MNHEY and SVGEGT. The CDR3 nucleotides are TGTGCCAGCAGCAGGACTAGCGGGGGGGTTGTCTACAATGAGCAGTTCTTC. Translating it yields CASSRTSGGVVYNEQFF.

The chain uses TRBV9 and TRBJ2-1; the match to TRBD1 covers 7 bases. This CDR3 is built from 15 residues. The V gene's germline CDR1 is SGDLS and CDR2 YYNGEE. V trimming: 2 bases; J trimming: 0 bases; junction bases outside the gene matches: 2. The CDR3 sequence: CASSVGDSSYNEQFF. The CDR3 DNA follows: TGTGCCAGCAGCGTGGGGGACAGCTCCTACAATGAGCAGTTCTTC. The whole variable domain, remainder taken from reference TRBV9 and TRBJ2-1, is DSGVTQTPKHLITATGQRVTLRCSPRSGDLSVYWYQQSLDQGLQFLIQYYNGEERAKGNILERFSAQQFPDLHSELNLSSLELGDSALYFCASSVGDSSYNEQFFGPGTRLTVL.

In the case of this clonotype: The junction departs from germline at one end; a sequencing error may be responsible. The rearrangement uses TRBV20-1 and TRBJ2-1; D is possibly TRBD2 (5 bases). There are 11 residues in the CDR3. Germline CDR1 DFQATT, CDR2 SNEGSKA (reference sequence). The CDR3 bases are TGCAGTGCGAACGACTACGATGAGCAGTTCTTC. This gives the protein CSANDYDEQFF.

The J gene is TRBJ1-2, the V gene TRBV9, with 7 nucleotides matching TRBD1. CDR1 is SGDLS and CDR2 is YYNGEE in the germline V gene. This CDR3 spans 14 amino acids. V was pared by 1 base and J by 7 bases, with 7 bases of the junction left unmatched. CDR3 coding DNA: TGTGCCAGCAGCGTAAACAGGGGAAGAGGTGGCTACACCTTC. Its protein is CASSVNRGRGGYTF.

CDR3 in DNA: TGTGCCAGCAGTTTAAGATTCCGCCAGGGGCACACAGATACGCAGTATTTT. Its protein is CASSLRFRQGHTDTQYF. V gene TRBV27 combines with J gene TRBJ2-3, with a tentative D call TRBD1 (6 bases). In germline, CDR1 is MNHEY, CDR2 SMNVEV (reference sequence). The length of the CDR3 is 17 residues. With 2 bases removed from V and 2 bases from J, the gap between germline ends came to 17 bases.

The chain carries TRBV28 and TRBJ2-7; 8 nucleotides line up with TRBD1. Germline CDR1 and CDR2: MDHEN and SYDVKM. The CDR3 contains 14 residues. Unmatched junction bases numbered 8, after V lost 6 bases and J lost 4 bases. This CDR3 reads CASSRQGSLYEQYF. CDR3 nucleotides: TGTGCCAGCAGCAGACAGGGGAGTCTTTACGAGCAGTACTTC.

In this sample, this clonotype turned up a few times. The chain uses TRBV10-3 and TRBJ2-5; no clear D gene. The CDR3 is 11 residues long. V was clipped by 6 bases and J by 5 bases, with 7 bases between them. Looked up from germline, CDR1 is ENHRY and CDR2 is SYGVKD. CDR3 DNA: TGTGCCATCAGGGCCGGGGAGACCCAGTACTTC. Its protein is CAIRAGETQYF.

The rearrangement uses TRBV6-5 and TRBJ2-1; 9 bases line up with TRBD2. Germline V lookup: CDR1 MNHEY, CDR2 SVGAGI. Unmatched junction bases numbered 11, after V lost 6 bases and J lost 5 bases. This CDR3 spans 16 amino acids. The CDR3 here is CASRGLGSGGNNEQFF. As DNA, the CDR3 is TGTGCCAGCAGGGGACTGGGGAGCGGGGGGAACAATGAGCAGTTCTTC.

V is TRBV20-1 and J is TRBJ2-7; TRBD1 matches at 8 bases. The CDR3 covers 13 residues. Germline CDR1 is DFQATT and CDR2 is SNEGSKA (reference sequence). The V segment lost 6 bases and the J segment 1 base; nucleotides outside the gene matches: 5. CDR3 nucleotide sequence: TGCAGTGCAAGGACAGGGCTTTCCTACGAGCAGTACTTC. This translates into CSARTGLSYEQYF.

This clonotype has only one observation. This chain joins TRBV4-1 and TRBJ1-2, with 10 bases that match TRBD1. From germline, CDR1 is MGHRA and CDR2 YSYEKL. This CDR3 has 15 amino acids. J was trimmed by 5 bases and V by 1 base; bases with no gene match: 4. CDR3 in DNA: TGCGCCAGCAGCCAAGTGGGACAGGGGATGTATGGCTACACCTTC. Residues: CASSQVGQGMYGYTF.

V usage is TRBV5-1 and J usage is TRBJ1-1; tentatively, D is TRBD1 (6 bases). The CDR3 covers 15 residues. V lost 4 bases, J lost 0 bases, and 13 bases lay in between. In germline, CDR1 is SGHRS, CDR2 YFSETQ. The CDR3 is CASSIGGAMNTEAFF. The CDR3 DNA sequence: TGCGCCAGCAGCATAGGGGGAGCGATGAACACTGAAGCTTTCTTT. Variable domain in full (rest from reference TRBV5-1 and TRBJ1-1): KAGVTQTPRYLIKTRGQQVTLSCSPISGHRSVSWYQQTPGQGLQFLFEYFSETQRNKGNFPGRFSGRQFSNSRSEMNVSTLELGDSALYLCASSIGGAMNTEAFFGQGTRLTVV.

V usage is TRBV12-3 or TRBV12-4 and J usage is TRBJ2-3; possible D gene TRBD1, 5 bases. Trimming took off 6 bases at V and 2 bases at J, with 24 bases between the two ends. The CDR3 covers 18 residues. CDR3 sequence (DNA): TGTGCCAGCAGACAGAGATCGATGCTAGGGGTTAACACAGATACGCAGTATTTT. Encoded protein: CASRQRSMLGVNTDTQYF.

The chain joins TRBV15 to TRBJ2-3, with D possibly matching TRBD2 (6 bases). This CDR3 spans 15 amino acids. In germline, CDR1 is LNHNV, CDR2 YYDKDF (reference sequence). Trimming stripped 0 bases from V and 0 bases from J, with 7 bases between. The CDR3 region has the DNA TGTGCCACCAGCAGAGAAGGGACTAGCACAGATACGCAGTATTTT. Protein sequence: CATSREGTSTDTQYF.

This chain links TRBV20-1 with TRBJ2-2; D possibly corresponds to TRBD2 (7 bases). Germline CDR1 reads DFQATT; CDR2 reads SNEGSKA (reference sequence). V was trimmed by 3 bases and J by 4 bases, leaving 12 bases between them. The CDR3 sequence is 14 residues long. Here the CDR3 DNA reads TGCAGTGCTAGCCGGGGGGCAGGCACCGGGGAGCTGTTTTTT. Its protein is CSASRGAGTGELFF.

This clonotype was detected a few times. This chain joins TRBV20-1 and TRBJ2-3; 7 bases match TRBD1. Losses at the gene ends were 6 bases for V and 2 bases for J; bases not matched to a gene: 11. This CDR3 comprises 15 residues. The germline V gene encodes CDR1 DFQATT and CDR2 SNEGSKA (reference sequence). The CDR3 DNA sequence: TGCAGTGCCCCACCCTTGACAGGGAACACAGATACGCAGTATTTT. This encodes CSAPPLTGNTDTQYF.

The chain joins TRBV6-5 to TRBJ2-3, with 11 bases aligning to TRBD2. CDR3 length: 14 residues. Germline CDR1 MNHEY, CDR2 SVGAGI. Unmatched junction bases numbered 4, after V lost 6 bases and J lost 5 bases. CDR3 sequence: CASRLAGGVDTQYF. The CDR3 nucleotides read TGTGCCAGCAGGCTAGCGGGGGGAGTAGATACGCAGTATTTT.

This chain links TRBV29-1 with TRBJ2-5; D might be TRBD1 (6 bases). Germline loops: CDR1 SQVTM, CDR2 ANQGSEA. The CDR3 loop spans 12 amino acids. V lost 4 bases, J lost 5 bases, and 11 bases lay in between. The CDR3 sequence is CSVVSRGETQYF. The CDR3 bases are TGCAGCGTTGTATCCAGGGGTGAGACCCAGTACTTC.